These 25 T cell receptor beta chains were sequenced from one sample in a study of CDR3 diversity in severe acne. Using its own MiXCR run on the PCR reads, TCRdb lists one record per CDR3 protein. This repertoire shows fewer than 90,000 distinct CDR3 sequences, 50% to 65% found once; its top ten account for roughly 13%. The sequencing input was blood. The receptors were sampled from a male donor in good health, without acne.

V and J are TRBV19 and TRBJ1-1; D uncertain. Germline assignment: CDR1 LNHDA and CDR2 SQIVND (reference sequence). V lost 5 bases to trimming and J lost 5 bases, with 15 bases between them. The CDR3 has 14 amino acids. CDR3 residues: CASSPRGGMTEAFF. CDR3 sequence (DNA): TGTGCCAGTAGTCCCCGCGGAGGGATGACTGAAGCTTTCTTT.

This clonotype was observed at least ten times. At one end the junction does not follow the germline gene, possibly because of a read error. The CDR3 region is CASSILGQGLDERYF. CDR3 DNA: TGTGCCAGTAGTATCCTAGGACAGGGTCTGGACGAGCGGTACTTC. The chain uses TRBV19 and TRBJ2-7; 8 bases line up with TRBD1. The CDR3 spans 15 residues. Germline-derived CDR1 and CDR2 are LNHDA and SQIVND (reference sequence). Full variable domain (outside the CDR3, taken from reference TRBV19 and TRBJ2-7): DGGITQSPKYLFRKEGQNVTLSCEQNLNHDAMYWYRQDPGQGLRLIYYSQIVNDFQKGDIAEGYSVSREKKESFPLTVTSAQKNPTAFYLCASSILGQGLDERYFGPGTRLTVT.

This clonotype appeared many times. The chain has TRBV7-9 and TRBJ1-6; TRBD1 matches 8 bases. In germline, CDR1 is SEHNR, CDR2 FQNEAQ (reference sequence). Losses at the gene ends were 3 bases for V and 2 bases for J; bases not matched to a gene: 3. The CDR3 totals 16 residues. The CDR3 DNA sequence: TGTGCCAGCAGCTTTGTGGGACAGGCCTATAATTCACCCCTCCACTTT. Protein sequence: CASSFVGQAYNSPLHF.

This clonotype showed up many times. This chain links TRBV6-2 or TRBV6-3 with TRBJ2-7; no clear D gene. Germline V gene lookup returns CDR1 MNHEY and CDR2 SVGEGT. This CDR3 has 14 amino acids. V gave up 7 bases and J gave up 5 bases, with 18 bases separating them. In DNA, the CDR3 is TGTGCCAGCACCTTAACAACCCTCGACCACGAGCAGTACTTC. Its protein is CASTLTTLDHEQYF.

The chain recombines TRBV24-1 with TRBJ2-7; D gene uncertain. V lost 4 bases and J 3 bases, leaving 0 bases between the germline ends. Germline assignment: CDR1 KGHDR and CDR2 SFDVKD. The CDR3 spans 10 residues. The DNA of the CDR3 is TGTGCCACCAGTGACTACGAGCAGTACTTC. Translating gives CATSDYEQYF.

This clonotype was picked up a small number of times. This chain connects TRBV7-9 to TRBJ1-1, with no clear D. Germline-derived CDR1 and CDR2 are SEHNR and FQNEAQ (reference sequence). V was cut by 1 base and J by 4 bases, with 7 bases left in between. The CDR3 length is 13 residues. The CDR3 spells CASSLGASTEAFF. DNA for the CDR3: TGTGCCAGCAGCTTAGGCGCCAGCACTGAAGCTTTCTTT. Combining the CDR3 with reference TRBV7-9 and TRBJ1-1 gives the whole variable domain DTGVSQNPRHKITKRGQNVTFRCDPISEHNRLYWYRQTLGQGPEFLTYFQNEAQLEKSRLLSDRFSAERPKGSFSTLEIQRTEQGDSAMYLCASSLGASTEAFFGQGTRLTVV.

The chain combines TRBV7-6 with TRBJ2-7, with a possible D match to TRBD1 (5 bases). The V gene's germline CDR1 is SGHVS and CDR2 FNYEAQ. The V and J ends lost 5 bases and 2 bases respectively, with 10 bases between them. The CDR3 is 13 residues long. This chain's CDR3 is CASSPDSTYEQYF. The CDR3 DNA follows: TGTGCCAGCAGCCCCGACAGTACCTACGAGCAGTACTTC.

This clonotype showed up just a few times. The chain employs TRBV5-6 and TRBJ1-1, with unresolved D. The CDR3 has 14 amino acids. Trimming took off 0 bases at V and 3 bases at J, with 9 bases between the two ends. Germline CDR1 reads SGHDT; CDR2 reads YYEEEE. The CDR3 loop is CASSLGPGDTEAFF. The CDR3 DNA follows: TGTGCCAGCAGCTTGGGTCCCGGGGACACTGAAGCTTTCTTT.

This rearrangement joins TRBV20-1 to TRBJ2-5, with 11 bases that match TRBD1. Per the germline V gene, CDR1 is DFQATT and CDR2 is SNEGSKA (reference sequence). The CDR3 extends over 13 amino acids. The J segment lost 4 bases and the V segment lost 6 bases, leaving 4 bases of the junction unmatched. The CDR3 spells CSAAGTGGETQYF. The CDR3 bases are TGCAGTGCGGCTGGGACAGGGGGAGAGACCCAGTACTTC.

Worth noting for this clonotype: Compared with germline, one end of the junction differs, possibly owing to a read error. DNA for the CDR3: TGTGCCAGCAGCCCGACGACAGGGGACATTTCATATGGCTACGCCTTC. As protein: CASSPTTGDISYGYAF. The rearrangement uses TRBV27 and TRBJ1-2, with 8 bases identical to TRBD1. There are 16 residues in the CDR3. Germline V gene lookup returns CDR1 MNHEY and CDR2 SMNVEV (reference sequence).

The gene calls are TRBV20-1 and TRBJ1-4; 10 nucleotides agree with TRBD1. Trimming at V came to 6 bases and at J to 7 bases, leaving 5 bases not matched to a gene. Germline assignment: CDR1 DFQATT and CDR2 SNEGSKA (reference sequence). The CDR3 runs to 13 residues. The CDR3 loop is CSARDRGFEKLFF. The CDR3 bases are TGCAGTGCCCGGGACAGGGGATTTGAAAAACTGTTTTTT.

This clonotype was seen a single time. The rearrangement joins TRBV7-9 to TRBJ2-2; 12 bases are shared with TRBD2. The J segment lost 14 bases and the V segment lost 2 bases, leaving 12 bases of the junction unmatched. Germline CDR1 and CDR2: SEHNR and FQNEAQ (reference sequence). The CDR3 loop spans 16 amino acids. CDR3 nucleotide sequence: TGTGCCAGCAGCTTACTAGCGGGAGGGCGGGCGGGGAGCCTGTTTTTT. Encoded protein: CASSLLAGGRAGSLFF.

The chain couples TRBV25-1 to TRBJ1-2; a possible D gene is TRBD1 (6 bases). Germline CDR1 MGHDK, CDR2 SYGVNS. The CDR3 is made up of 15 amino acids. Trimming stripped 2 bases from V and 6 bases from J, with 16 bases between. This chain's CDR3 is CASSERVTGNHGYTF. The CDR3 DNA is TGTGCCAGCAGTGAACGGGTCACAGGGAACCATGGCTACACCTTC.

This clonotype was found a few times. The chain links TRBV7-9 to TRBJ2-7; D is undetermined. Trimming pared 4 bases from V and 7 bases from J, leaving 11 bases between. The CDR3 consists of 12 residues. Germline V gives CDR1 SEHNR, CDR2 FQNEAQ (reference sequence). CDR3 sequence (DNA): TGTGCCAGCAGCTACGAACCCTGGGAGCAGTACTTC. This codes for CASSYEPWEQYF. Using reference TRBV7-9 and TRBJ2-7 for the parts outside the CDR3, the full variable domain is DTGVSQNPRHKITKRGQNVTFRCDPISEHNRLYWYRQTLGQGPEFLTYFQNEAQLEKSRLLSDRFSAERPKGSFSTLEIQRTEQGDSAMYLCASSYEPWEQYFGPGTRLTVT.

The chain recombines TRBV7-6 with TRBJ2-7; 8 bases fit TRBD1. After removal of 6 bases from V and 4 bases from J, the junction contained 17 bases not matched to a gene. The CDR3 runs to 17 residues. The germline gives CDR1 SGHVS, CDR2 FNYEAQ. This chain's CDR3 is CASRARDRNLSPYEQYF. DNA of the CDR3: TGTGCCAGCAGGGCCCGGGACAGGAACCTTTCCCCTTACGAGCAGTACTTC.

This sequence joins TRBV7-6 and TRBJ2-5; TRBD2 matches 15 bases. This CDR3 is built from 17 residues. CDR1 is SGHVS, CDR2 FNYEAQ, per germline. V lost 5 bases and J lost 8; bases outside the gene matches: 12. This CDR3 is CASSPRTSGRAGETQYF. CDR3 sequence (DNA): TGTGCCAGCAGCCCCCGGACTAGCGGGAGGGCCGGGGAAACCCAGTACTTC.

Notes on this clonotype: The CDR3 carries no conserved terminal phenylalanine or tryptophan, so it likely arises from a read error. This chain uses TRBV7-2 with TRBJ2-6; no firm D call. V lost 5 bases to trimming and J lost 0 bases, with 8 bases between them. The CDR3 extends over 15 amino acids. Germline V CDR1 and CDR2: SGHTA, FQGNSA. The CDR3, as DNA: TGTGCCAGCAGCCAATTACCCTCTGGGGCCAACGTCCTGACTCTC. Protein sequence: CASSQLPSGANVLTL.

This clonotype was recorded at least ten times. The rearrangement links TRBV2 to TRBJ1-1, with 8 bases that match TRBD1. Trimming removed 3 bases from V and 5 bases from J; junction bases left unmatched: 8. The CDR3 has 15 amino acids. CDR1 is SNHLY and CDR2 is FYNNEI in the germline V gene. The CDR3 spells CASSDITGGWTEAFF. CDR3 nucleotides: TGTGCCAGCAGTGACATAACAGGGGGATGGACTGAAGCTTTCTTT.

This chain links TRBV27 with TRBJ1-5; D not certain. Germline CDR1 is MNHEY and CDR2 is SMNVEV (reference sequence). This CDR3 is built from 16 residues. Trimming took off 5 bases at V and 2 bases at J, with 16 bases between the two ends. This chain's CDR3 is CASSHSGRVGNQPQHF. DNA of the CDR3: TGTGCCAGCAGTCATAGCGGGAGGGTGGGCAATCAGCCCCAGCATTTT.

The chain couples TRBV19 to TRBJ1-5, with D perhaps TRBD1 (5 bases). CDR3 length: 13 residues. CDR1 LNHDA and CDR2 SQIVND come from the germline V gene (reference sequence). V was clipped by 6 bases and J by 3 bases, with 9 bases between them. CDR3 in DNA: TGTGCCAGTAGGATGACAGACAATCAGCCCCAGCATTTT. The encoded protein is CASRMTDNQPQHF.

This clonotype occurred many times. The chain is built from TRBV6-5 and TRBJ1-2; the D gene is possibly TRBD1 (5 bases). V lost 3 bases and J lost 4, with 15 bases in between. The CDR3 sequence is 15 residues long. CDR1 and CDR2 (germline): MNHEY, SVGAGI. The CDR3 DNA sequence: TGTGCCAGCAGTTATCAGGACACTGACTTCTATGGCTACACCTTC. Its protein is CASSYQDTDFYGYTF.

This clonotype showed up just a few times. The V and J genes are TRBV20-1 and TRBJ2-7, with D perhaps TRBD2 (5 bases). V lost 0 bases and J lost 1, with 13 bases in between. The germline CDR1 and CDR2 sequences are DFQATT and SNEGSKA (reference sequence). The CDR3 is 15 residues long. The CDR3 protein is CSAREWRALSYEQYF. The CDR3 bases are TGCAGTGCTAGAGAATGGCGGGCCTTGTCCTACGAGCAGTACTTC.

This clonotype was recorded many times. The chain carries TRBV19 and TRBJ2-3, with TRBD2 identical over 7 bases. The V and J ends lost 1 base and 0 bases, in that order; junction bases with no gene match: 7. The CDR3 extends over 17 amino acids. Germline CDR1 is LNHDA and CDR2 is SQIVND (reference sequence). CDR3 sequence (DNA): TGTGCCAGTAGTATAGCCCAGACTAGCCGAAGCACAGATACGCAGTATTTT. Its translation: CASSIAQTSRSTDTQYF.

The rearrangement links TRBV20-1 to TRBJ1-5; D call uncertain. Trimming removed 2 bases from V and 5 bases from J, with 16 bases in between. Germline CDR1 reads DFQATT; CDR2 reads SNEGSKA (reference sequence). The CDR3 runs to 15 residues. CDR3 DNA sequence: TGCAGTGCTAGACGGTCTAGCGGGAGTGATCAGCCCCAGCATTTT. It translates to CSARRSSGSDQPQHF.

The chain employs TRBV3-1 and TRBJ2-1; TRBD2 matches at 7 bases. The CDR3 runs 16 residues. The germline V gene has CDR1 LGHDT and CDR2 YNNKEL (reference sequence). V gave up 1 base and J gave up 5 bases; unmatched junction bases: 8. CDR3 in amino acids: CASSQGGGSDHNEQFF. The CDR3 coding sequence is TGTGCCAGCAGCCAAGGAGGCGGGAGTGATCACAATGAGCAGTTCTTC.